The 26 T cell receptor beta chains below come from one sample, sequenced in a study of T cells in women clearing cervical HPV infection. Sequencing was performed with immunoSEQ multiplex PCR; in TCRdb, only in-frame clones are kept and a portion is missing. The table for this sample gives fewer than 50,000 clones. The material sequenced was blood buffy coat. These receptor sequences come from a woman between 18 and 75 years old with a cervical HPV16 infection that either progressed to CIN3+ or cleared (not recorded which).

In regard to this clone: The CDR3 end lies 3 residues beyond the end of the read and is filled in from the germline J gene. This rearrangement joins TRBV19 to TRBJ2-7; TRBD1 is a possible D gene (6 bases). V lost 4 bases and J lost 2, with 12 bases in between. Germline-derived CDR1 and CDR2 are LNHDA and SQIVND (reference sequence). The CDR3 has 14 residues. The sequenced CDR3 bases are TGTGCCAGTAGTAAGGGGGACAACCCCTACGAG. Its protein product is CASSKGDNPYE. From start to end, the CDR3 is CASSKGDNPYEQYF.

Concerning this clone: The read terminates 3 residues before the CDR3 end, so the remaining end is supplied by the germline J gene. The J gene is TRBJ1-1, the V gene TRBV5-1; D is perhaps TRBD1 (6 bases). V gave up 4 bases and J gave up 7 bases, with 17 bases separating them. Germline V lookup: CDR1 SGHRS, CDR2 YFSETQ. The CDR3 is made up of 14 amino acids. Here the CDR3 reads CASSTEDTGYEAFF. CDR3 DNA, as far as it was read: TGCGCCAGCAGCACAGAGGATACAGGGTATGAA.

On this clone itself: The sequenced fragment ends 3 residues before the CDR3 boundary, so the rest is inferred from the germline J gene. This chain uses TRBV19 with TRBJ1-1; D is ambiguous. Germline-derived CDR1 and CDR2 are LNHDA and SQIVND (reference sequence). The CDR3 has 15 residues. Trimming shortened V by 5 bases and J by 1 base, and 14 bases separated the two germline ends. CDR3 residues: CASSRLGTANTEAFF. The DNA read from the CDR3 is TGTGCCAGTAGTCGCCTTGGTACAGCGAACACTGAA.

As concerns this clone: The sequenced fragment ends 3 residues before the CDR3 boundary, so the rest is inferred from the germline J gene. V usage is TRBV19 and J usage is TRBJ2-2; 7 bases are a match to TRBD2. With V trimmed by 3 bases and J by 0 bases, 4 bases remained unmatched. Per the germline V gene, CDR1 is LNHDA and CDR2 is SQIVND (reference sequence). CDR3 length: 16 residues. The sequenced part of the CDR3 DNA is TGTGCCAGTAGTATCCCCGGGACTACGAACACCGGGGAG. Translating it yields CASSIPGTTNTGE. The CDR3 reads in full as CASSIPGTTNTGELFF.

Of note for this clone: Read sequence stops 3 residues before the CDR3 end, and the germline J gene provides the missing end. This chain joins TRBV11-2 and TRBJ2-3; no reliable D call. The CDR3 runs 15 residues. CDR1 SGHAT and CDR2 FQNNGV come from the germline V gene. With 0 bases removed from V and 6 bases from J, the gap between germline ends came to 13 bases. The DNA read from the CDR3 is TGTGCCAGCAGCTTAGAGAGCAACTTAGGGGATACG. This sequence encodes CASSLESNLGDT. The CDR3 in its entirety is CASSLESNLGDTQYF.

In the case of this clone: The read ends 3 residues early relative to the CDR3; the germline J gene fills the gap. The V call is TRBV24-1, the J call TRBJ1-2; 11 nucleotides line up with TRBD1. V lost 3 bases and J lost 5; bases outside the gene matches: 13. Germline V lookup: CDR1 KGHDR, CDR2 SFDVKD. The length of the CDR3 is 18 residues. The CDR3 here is CATSDLGTGGVPIYGYTF. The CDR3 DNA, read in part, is TGTGCCACCAGTGATCTCGGGACAGGGGGTGTCCCAATTTATGGC.

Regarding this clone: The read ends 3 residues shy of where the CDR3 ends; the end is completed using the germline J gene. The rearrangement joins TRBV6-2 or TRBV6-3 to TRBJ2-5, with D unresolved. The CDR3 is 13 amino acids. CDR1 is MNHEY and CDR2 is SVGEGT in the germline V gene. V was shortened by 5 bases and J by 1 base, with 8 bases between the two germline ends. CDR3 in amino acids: CASSPYSQETQYF. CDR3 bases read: TGTGCCAGCAGTCCCTACTCCCAAGAGACC.

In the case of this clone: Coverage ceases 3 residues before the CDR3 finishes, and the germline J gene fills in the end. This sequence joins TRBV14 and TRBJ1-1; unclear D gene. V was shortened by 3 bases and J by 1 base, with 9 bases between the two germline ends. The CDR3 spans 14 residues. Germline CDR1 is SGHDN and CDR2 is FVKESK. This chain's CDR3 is CASSQDFPNTEAFF. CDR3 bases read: TGTGCCAGCAGCCAGGACTTTCCGAACACTGAA.

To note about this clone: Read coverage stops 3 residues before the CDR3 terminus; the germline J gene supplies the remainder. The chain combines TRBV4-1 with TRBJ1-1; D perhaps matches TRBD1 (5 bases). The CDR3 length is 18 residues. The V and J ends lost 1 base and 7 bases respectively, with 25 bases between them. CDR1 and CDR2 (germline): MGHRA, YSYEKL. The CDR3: CASSQGIYRSLKGVEAFF. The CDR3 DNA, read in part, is TGCGCCAGCAGCCAAGGCATCTACAGGAGCCTCAAGGGAGTTGAA.

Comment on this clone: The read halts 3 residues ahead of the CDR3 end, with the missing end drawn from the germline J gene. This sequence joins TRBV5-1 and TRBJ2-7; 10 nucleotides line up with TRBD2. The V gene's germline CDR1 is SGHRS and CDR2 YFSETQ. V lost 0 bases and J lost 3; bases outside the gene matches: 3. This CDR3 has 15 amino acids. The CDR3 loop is CASSLAEREGYEQYF. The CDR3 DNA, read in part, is TGCGCCAGCAGCTTGGCTGAGCGGGAGGGCTACGAG.

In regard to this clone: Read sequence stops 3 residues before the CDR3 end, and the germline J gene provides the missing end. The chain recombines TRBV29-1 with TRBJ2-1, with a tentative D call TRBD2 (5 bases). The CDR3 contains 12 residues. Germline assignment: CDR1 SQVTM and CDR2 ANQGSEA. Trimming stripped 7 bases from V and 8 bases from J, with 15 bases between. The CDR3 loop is CSGELVSDEQFF. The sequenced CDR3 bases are TGCAGCGGAGAACTAGTCAGCGATGAG.

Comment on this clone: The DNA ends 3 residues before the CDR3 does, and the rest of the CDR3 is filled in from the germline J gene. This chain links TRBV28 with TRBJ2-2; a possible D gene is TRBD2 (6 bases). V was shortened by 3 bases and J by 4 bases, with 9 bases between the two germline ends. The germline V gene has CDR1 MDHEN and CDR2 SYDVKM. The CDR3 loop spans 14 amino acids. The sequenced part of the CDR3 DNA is TGTGCCAGCAGTTTTCTCGGGGGCACCGGGGAG. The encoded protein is CASSFLGGTGE. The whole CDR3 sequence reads CASSFLGGTGELFF.

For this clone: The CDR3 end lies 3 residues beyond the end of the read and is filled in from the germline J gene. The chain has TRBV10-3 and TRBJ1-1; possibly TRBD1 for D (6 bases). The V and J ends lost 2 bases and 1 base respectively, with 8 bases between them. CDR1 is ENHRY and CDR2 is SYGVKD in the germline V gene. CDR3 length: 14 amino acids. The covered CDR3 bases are TGTGCCATCAGTGAGCTAGGGGGGAACACTGAA. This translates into CAISELGGNTE. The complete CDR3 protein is CAISELGGNTEAFF.

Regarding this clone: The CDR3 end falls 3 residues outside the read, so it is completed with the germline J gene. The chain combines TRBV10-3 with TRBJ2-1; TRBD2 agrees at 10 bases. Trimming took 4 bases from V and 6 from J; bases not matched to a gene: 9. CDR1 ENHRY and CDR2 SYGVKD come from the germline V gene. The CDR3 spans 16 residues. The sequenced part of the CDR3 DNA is TGTGCCATCAGTGGACTAGCGGGCGACGCCTCCAATGAG. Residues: CAISGLAGDASNE. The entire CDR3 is CAISGLAGDASNEQFF.

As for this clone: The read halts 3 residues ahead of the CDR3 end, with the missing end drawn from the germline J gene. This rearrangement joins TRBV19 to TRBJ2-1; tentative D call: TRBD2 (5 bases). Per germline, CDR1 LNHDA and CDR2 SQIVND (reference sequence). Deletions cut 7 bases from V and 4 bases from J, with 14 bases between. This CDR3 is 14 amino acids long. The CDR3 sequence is CASKNPSGYNEQFF. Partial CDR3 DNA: TGTGCCAGTAAAAACCCCTCGGGGTACAATGAG. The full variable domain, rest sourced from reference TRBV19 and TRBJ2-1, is DGGITQSPKYLFRKEGQNVTLSCEQNLNHDAMYWYRQDPGQGLRLIYYSQIVNDFQKGDIAEGYSVSREKKESFPLTVTSAQKNPTAFYLCASKNPSGYNEQFFGPGTRLTVL.

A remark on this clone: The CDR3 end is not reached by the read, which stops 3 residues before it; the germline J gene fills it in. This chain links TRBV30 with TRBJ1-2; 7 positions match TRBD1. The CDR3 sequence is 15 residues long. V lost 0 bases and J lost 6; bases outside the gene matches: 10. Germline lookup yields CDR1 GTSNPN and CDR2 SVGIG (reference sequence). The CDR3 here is CAWSVAGGGEDGYTF. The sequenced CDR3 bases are TGTGCCTGGAGTGTTGCCGGAGGGGGCGAGGATGGC.

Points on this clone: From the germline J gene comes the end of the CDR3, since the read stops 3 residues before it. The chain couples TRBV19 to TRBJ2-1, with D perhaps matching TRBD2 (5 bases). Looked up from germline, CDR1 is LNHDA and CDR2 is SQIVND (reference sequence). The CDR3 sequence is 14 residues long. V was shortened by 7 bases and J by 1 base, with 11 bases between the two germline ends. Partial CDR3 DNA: TGTGCCAGTACCCCGGACTCTTCCTACAATGAG. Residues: CASTPDSSYNE. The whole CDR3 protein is CASTPDSSYNEQFF.

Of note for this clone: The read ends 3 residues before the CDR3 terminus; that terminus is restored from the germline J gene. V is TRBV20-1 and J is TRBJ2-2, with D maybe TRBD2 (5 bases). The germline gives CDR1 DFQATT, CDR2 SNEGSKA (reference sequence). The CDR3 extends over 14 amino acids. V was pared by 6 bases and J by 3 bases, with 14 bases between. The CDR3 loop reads CSASRRFYTGELFF. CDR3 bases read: TGCAGTGCCTCTAGGAGGTTTTACACCGGGGAG.

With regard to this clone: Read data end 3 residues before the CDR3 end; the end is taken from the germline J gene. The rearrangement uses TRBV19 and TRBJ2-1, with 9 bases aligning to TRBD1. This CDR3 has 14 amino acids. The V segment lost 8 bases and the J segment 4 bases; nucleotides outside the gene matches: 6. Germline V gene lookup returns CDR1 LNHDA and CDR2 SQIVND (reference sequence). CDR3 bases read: TGTGCCAGTCAGGGACAGGGAATTTACAATGAG. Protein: CASQGQGIYNE. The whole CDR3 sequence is CASQGQGIYNEQFF.

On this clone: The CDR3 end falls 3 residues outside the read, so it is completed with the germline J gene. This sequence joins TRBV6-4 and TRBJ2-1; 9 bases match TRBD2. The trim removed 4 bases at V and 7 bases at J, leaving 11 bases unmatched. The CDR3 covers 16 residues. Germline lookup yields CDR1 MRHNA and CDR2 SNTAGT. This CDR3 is CASSGEAGGFSNEQFF. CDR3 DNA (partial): TGTGCCAGCAGTGGAGAAGCGGGGGGATTCTCAAATGAG.

The CDR3 is CASSWVVGGLFTEAFF. The sequenced CDR3 bases are TGTGCCAGCAGTTGGGTCGTGGGCGGACTTTTCACTGAA. The chain links TRBV28 to TRBJ1-1, with D unresolved. The read finishes 3 residues shy of the CDR3 end, and the germline J gene is used to complete it. This CDR3 spans 16 amino acids. Germline assignment: CDR1 MDHEN and CDR2 SYDVKM. Between the trimmed V and J ends, which lost 4 bases and 4 bases, there was a span of 19 bases.

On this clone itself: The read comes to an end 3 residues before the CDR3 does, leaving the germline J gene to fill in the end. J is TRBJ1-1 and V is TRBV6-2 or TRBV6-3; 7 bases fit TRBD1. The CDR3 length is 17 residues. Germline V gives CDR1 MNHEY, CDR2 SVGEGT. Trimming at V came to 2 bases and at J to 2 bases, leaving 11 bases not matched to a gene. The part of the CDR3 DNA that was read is TGTGCCAGCAGTTACGTCAGGACAGGTCCTTTTAACACTGAA. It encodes CASSYVRTGPFNTE. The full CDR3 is CASSYVRTGPFNTEAFF.

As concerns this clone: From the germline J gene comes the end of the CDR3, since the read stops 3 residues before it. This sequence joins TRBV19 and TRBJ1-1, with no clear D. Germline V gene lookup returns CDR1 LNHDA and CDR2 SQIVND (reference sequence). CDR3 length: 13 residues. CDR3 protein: CASSIQGGFVAFF. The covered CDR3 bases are TGTGCCAGTAGTATACAAGGAGGGTTTGTT.

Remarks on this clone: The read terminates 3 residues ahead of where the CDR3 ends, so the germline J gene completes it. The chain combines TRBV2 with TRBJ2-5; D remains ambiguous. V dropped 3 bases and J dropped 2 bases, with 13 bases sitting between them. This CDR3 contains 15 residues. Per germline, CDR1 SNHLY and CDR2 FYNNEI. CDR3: CASSEVGLGQETQYF. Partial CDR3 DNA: TGTGCCAGCAGTGAGGTAGGGCTGGGTCAAGAGACC.

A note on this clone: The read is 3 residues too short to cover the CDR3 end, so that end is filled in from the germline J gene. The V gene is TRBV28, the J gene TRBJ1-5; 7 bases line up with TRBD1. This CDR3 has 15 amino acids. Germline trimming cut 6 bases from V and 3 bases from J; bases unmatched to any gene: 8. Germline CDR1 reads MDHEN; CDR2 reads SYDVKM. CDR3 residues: CASRDQGGYNQPQHF. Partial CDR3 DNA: TGTGCCAGCAGGGATCAGGGGGGTTACAATCAGCCC.

CDR3 DNA, as far as it was read: TGCGCCAGCAGCTGGGACAGCCCCTACGAG. Amino acid sequence: CASSWDSPYE. The entire CDR3 reads CASSWDSPYEQYF. The rearrangement uses TRBV5-1 and TRBJ2-7; 7 nucleotides agree with TRBD1. The read halts 3 residues ahead of the CDR3 end, with the missing end drawn from the germline J gene. The CDR3 covers 13 residues. Losses at the gene ends were 3 bases for V and 2 bases for J; bases not matched to a gene: 2. Looked up from germline, CDR1 is SGHRS and CDR2 is YFSETQ.